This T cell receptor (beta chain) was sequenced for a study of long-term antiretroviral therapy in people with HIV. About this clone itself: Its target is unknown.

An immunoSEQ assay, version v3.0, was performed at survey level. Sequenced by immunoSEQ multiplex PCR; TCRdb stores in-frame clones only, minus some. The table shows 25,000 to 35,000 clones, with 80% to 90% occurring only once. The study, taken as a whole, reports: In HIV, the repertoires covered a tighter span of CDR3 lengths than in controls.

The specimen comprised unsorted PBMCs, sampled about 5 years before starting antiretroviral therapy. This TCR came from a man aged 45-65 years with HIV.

Here the CDR3 DNA reads TGTGCCAGCTCACCTGCAGGAGGGGGAGGCAATCAGCCCCAGCATTTT. Translating it yields CASSPAGGGGNQPQHF. The J gene is TRBJ1-5, the V gene TRBV18; D perhaps matches TRBD1 (6 bases). Trimming took off 3 bases at V and 2 bases at J, with 14 bases between the two ends. Germline CDR1 reads KGHSH; CDR2 reads LQKENI. This CDR3 is built from 16 residues.